These 17 T cell receptor beta chains were all obtained from the same sample, sequenced in a study of early T cells in non-severe SARS-CoV-2 infection. Each CDR3 protein gets one entry after TCRdb re-called the 5' RACE reads with MiXCR. The repertoire consists of roughly 100,000 distinct CDR3 sequences, with roughly 15% occurring once and the leading ten covering around 6.4%. The specimen was whole blood. Receptors were obtained from an adult who was a healthcare worker with PCR-confirmed SARS-CoV-2 infection or an uninfected control (not recorded which).

The genes are TRBV27 and TRBJ2-1, with 9 bases identical to TRBD2. V lost 3 bases, J lost 10 bases, and 10 bases stayed unmatched. The CDR3 sequence is 15 residues long. CDR1 and CDR2 from the germline V gene are MNHEY and SMNVEV (reference sequence). The CDR3 region is CASSFSPHTSGEQFF. CDR3 DNA: TGTGCCAGCAGTTTCAGCCCCCACACTAGCGGGGAGCAGTTCTTC.

The J gene is TRBJ2-3, the V gene TRBV20-1, with 8 bases that match TRBD1. The V gene's germline CDR1 is DFQATT and CDR2 SNEGSKA (reference sequence). The CDR3 covers 14 residues. V shed 3 bases and J 3 bases; nucleotides not matched to a gene: 5. CDR3: CSARIQGVTDTQYF. CDR3 DNA: TGCAGTGCTAGGATACAGGGGGTGACAGATACGCAGTATTTT.

This clonotype was observed a handful of times. The CDR3 protein is CASSRTGQVGTEAFF. CDR3 in DNA: TGTGCCAGCAGTCGCACGGGACAGGTGGGAACTGAAGCTTTCTTT. The chain links TRBV6-2 or TRBV6-3 to TRBJ1-1, with 8 positions matching TRBD1. V was clipped by 5 bases and J by 5 bases; unmatched bases: 10. CDR3 length: 15 residues. Germline-derived CDR1 and CDR2 are MNHEY and SVGEGT.

The rearrangement links TRBV7-3 to TRBJ1-2; weak D call: TRBD1 (6 bases). The length of the CDR3 is 15 residues. V lost 1 base to trimming and J lost 2 bases, with 11 bases between them. From germline, CDR1 is SGHTA and CDR2 FQGTGA. The CDR3 is CASSLNAGENYGYTF. DNA for the CDR3: TGTGCCAGCAGCTTAAATGCAGGGGAAAACTATGGCTACACCTTC.

The chain employs TRBV3-1 and TRBJ1-5; the D gene is possibly TRBD1 (5 bases). The V end was cut by 0 bases, the J end by 9 bases, with 15 bases between. Germline loops: CDR1 LGHDT, CDR2 YNNKEL (reference sequence). This CDR3 has 15 amino acids. The CDR3 DNA follows: TGTGCCAGCAGCCAAGATATTCATCCGCAGGGGCCCCAGCATTTT. Encoded protein: CASSQDIHPQGPQHF.

The chain uses TRBV3-1 and TRBJ1-4, with 7 bases identical to TRBD1. The CDR3 covers 14 residues. Losses at the gene ends were 4 bases for V and 8 bases for J; bases not matched to a gene: 7. Germline CDR1 reads LGHDT; CDR2 reads YNNKEL (reference sequence). Written as DNA, the CDR3 is TGTGCCAGCAGCCCGACAGGGATTCAAGAAAAACTGTTTTTT. Protein sequence: CASSPTGIQEKLFF.

The chain is built from TRBV10-3 and TRBJ1-1; unclear D gene. This CDR3 comprises 13 residues. Germline CDR1 reads ENHRY; CDR2 reads SYGVKD. Trimming took off 6 bases at V and 5 bases at J, with 13 bases between the two ends. DNA for the CDR3: TGTGCCATCAGGACCGACGGGGTTACTGAAGCTTTCTTT. Translated: CAIRTDGVTEAFF.

This clonotype was counted between two and nine times. The CDR3 DNA is TGTGCCAGCAGTTTACCACCGGGACAGGGAGGCAAGCAGTACTTC. Translated, it gives CASSLPPGQGGKQYF. The rearrangement joins TRBV27 to TRBJ2-7; 9 bases are a match to TRBD1. The CDR3 is 15 residues long. The junction had 10 bases not matched to a gene; V was cut back by 2 bases and J by 8 bases. CDR1 and CDR2 (germline): MNHEY, SMNVEV (reference sequence).

This clonotype was observed a few times. The gene calls are TRBV7-9 and TRBJ1-1, with D unresolved. Trimming left V 5 bases short and J 1 base short, with 11 bases between. The V gene's germline CDR1 is SEHNR and CDR2 FQNEAQ (reference sequence). The CDR3 spans 14 residues. CDR3 DNA sequence: TGTGCCAGCAGCCCAACATGGGAGAACACTGAAGCTTTCTTT. Translated, it gives CASSPTWENTEAFF.

The V call is TRBV21-1, the J call TRBJ2-5; the table's D call of TRBD1 was not tested on the DNA. TRBV21-1 is a pseudogene segment. CDR3 length equals 13 residues. This chain's CDR3 is CASSKVGGETQYF. The CDR3, as DNA: TGTGCCAGCAGCAAAGTCGGGGGAGAGACCCAGTACTTC.

The chain carries TRBV12-3 or TRBV12-4 and TRBJ2-1; D perhaps matches TRBD1 (7 bases). The CDR3 has 16 residues. Trimming pared 2 bases from V and 3 bases from J, leaving 14 bases between. The chain's CDR3 is CASSLYQGGRYNEQFF. The CDR3 nucleotides are TGTGCCAGCAGTTTATATCAGGGGGGCCGCTACAATGAGCAGTTCTTC.

The CDR3 sequence: CASSLALAGGPSTDTQYF. For the CDR3, the DNA is TGTGCCAGCAGCTTAGCCCTAGCGGGGGGTCCTAGCACAGATACGCAGTATTTT. The chain joins TRBV7-2 to TRBJ2-3; 11 bases fit TRBD2. The CDR3 spans 18 residues. V shed 0 bases, J shed 0 bases, and the junction held 5 bases outside the gene matches. Germline-derived CDR1 and CDR2 are SGHTA and FQGNSA.

This clonotype was seen at least ten times. The J gene is TRBJ1-2, the V gene TRBV5-4; D is ambiguous. This CDR3 spans 13 amino acids. Deletions cut 1 base from V and 0 bases from J, with 4 bases between. Germline CDR1 reads SGHNT; CDR2 reads YYREEE (reference sequence). CDR3 nucleotide sequence: TGTGCCAGCAGCTTGAAAGCTAACTATGGCTACACCTTC. It codes for CASSLKANYGYTF.

The chain couples TRBV4-1 to TRBJ1-2; 7 bases match TRBD1. The CDR3 runs to 13 residues. From germline, CDR1 is MGHRA and CDR2 YSYEKL. With 1 base clipped from V and 9 bases from J, the junction kept 5 bases outside the gene matches. CDR3 nucleotide sequence: TGCGCCAGCAGCCAAGGACAGGGATTAAGCTACACCTTC. Translation gives CASSQGQGLSYTF.

This clonotype was picked up a small number of times. The rearrangement uses TRBV28 and TRBJ2-2, with 7 nucleotides matching TRBD1. This CDR3 is 16 amino acids long. With 10 bases clipped from V and 5 bases from J, the junction kept 16 bases outside the gene matches. Germline loops: CDR1 MDHEN, CDR2 SYDVKM. The CDR3 is CAIRGLKGALTGELFF. In DNA, the CDR3 is TGTGCCATCAGAGGACTGAAGGGGGCTCTTACCGGGGAGCTGTTTTTT.

This chain uses TRBV7-2 with TRBJ1-5; D unclear. Trimming left V 1 base short and J 3 bases short, with 7 bases between. This CDR3 has 14 residues. Germline V gives CDR1 SGHTA, CDR2 FQGNSA. The CDR3 loop is CASSLGEVNQPQHF. The CDR3 DNA reads as TGTGCCAGCAGCTTAGGAGAAGTCAATCAGCCCCAGCATTTT. The full variable domain, with the rest looked up from reference TRBV7-2 and TRBJ1-5, is GAGVSQSPSNKVTEKGKDVELRCDPISGHTALYWYRQSLGQGLEFLIYFQGNSAPDKSGLPSDRFSAERTGGSVSTLTIQRTQQEDSAVYLCASSLGEVNQPQHFGDGTRLSIL.

This sequence joins TRBV12-3 or TRBV12-4 and TRBJ1-1, with D possibly matching TRBD1 (6 bases). Between the trimmed V and J ends, which lost 4 bases and 3 bases, there was a span of 9 bases. CDR3 length: 13 amino acids. The DNA for the CDR3 is TGTGCCAGCAGTTCTCGACAGGACACTGAAGCTTTCTTT. Protein product: CASSSRQDTEAFF.